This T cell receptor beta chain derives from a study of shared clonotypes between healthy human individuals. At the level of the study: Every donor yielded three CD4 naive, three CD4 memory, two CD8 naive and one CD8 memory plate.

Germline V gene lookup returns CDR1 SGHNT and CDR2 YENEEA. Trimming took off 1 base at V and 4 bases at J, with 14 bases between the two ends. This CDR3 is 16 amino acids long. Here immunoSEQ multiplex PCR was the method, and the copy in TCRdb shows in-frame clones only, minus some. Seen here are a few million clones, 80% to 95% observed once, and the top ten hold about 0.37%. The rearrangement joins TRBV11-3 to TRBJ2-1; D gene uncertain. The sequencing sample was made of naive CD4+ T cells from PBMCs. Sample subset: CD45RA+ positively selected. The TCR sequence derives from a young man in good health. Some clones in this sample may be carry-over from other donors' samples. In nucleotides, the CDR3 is TGTGCCAGCAGCTTAGGATCAGGTGTTGAATACAATGAGCAGTTCTTC. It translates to CASSLGSGVEYNEQFF.